Listed below are T cell receptor beta chains from one sample, sequenced in a study of OX40 agonist ivuxolimab in advanced cancers. Clones were read by immunoSEQ multiplex PCR, and TCRdb kept only the in-frame ones, dropping some. The sample lists 25,000 to 30,000 clones, around 82% occurring once. The source material was CD4+ or CD8+ T cells sorted from blood, sampled in a trial of the OX40 agonist ivuxolimab. These receptors were collected from an adult with an advanced solid tumor such as melanoma, head and neck, liver or kidney cancer. CDR3s include the opening cysteine and the closing phenylalanine or tryptophan. D genes are given only for firm matches.

d_call	v_call	j_call	cdr3_aa	cdr3_nt
.	TRBV11-2	TRBJ2-3	CASSLSYAQYF	TGTGCCAGCAGCTTATCCTACGCGCAGTATTTT
.	TRBV11-3	TRBJ2-2	CASSLVTSPTGELFF	TGTGCCAGCAGCTTAGTCACTAGTCCCACCGGGGAGCTGTTTTTT
TRBD2	TRBV9	TRBJ2-4	CASSPGTSGVVQYF	TGTGCCAGCAGCCCGGGGACTAGCGGGGTAGTTCAGTACTTC
.	TRBV7-9	TRBJ2-1	CASSLGLDEQFF	TGTGCCAGCAGCCTCGGGTTAGATGAGCAGTTCTTC
.	TRBV6-5	TRBJ2-5	CASSSWKGQETQYF	TGTGCCAGCAGTTCCTGGAAGGGGCAAGAGACCCAGTACTTC
.	TRBV7-8	TRBJ2-1	CASSPKGGLSYNEQFF	TGTGCCAGCAGCCCGAAGGGGGGACTCTCCTACAATGAGCAGTTCTTC
.	TRBV4-2	TRBJ2-2	CASSQEHRDTGELFF	TGTGCCAGCAGCCAAGAACACAGGGACACCGGGGAGCTGTTTTTT
.	TRBV6-5	TRBJ2-7	CASSYRGATYEQYF	TGTGCCAGCAGTTACAGGGGTGCAACCTACGAGCAGTACTTC
.	TRBV28	TRBJ2-5	CASSFPDYGETQYF	TGTGCCAGCAGTTTTCCAGATTACGGAGAGACCCAGTACTTC
TRBD1	TRBV10-2	TRBJ1-2	CASSESRTGYGYTF	TGCGCCAGCAGTGAGTCGAGGACAGGCTATGGCTACACCTTC
.	TRBV13	TRBJ2-5	CASSLGGTQETQYF	TGTGCCAGCAGCTTAGGTGGGACCCAAGAGACCCAGTACTTC
.	TRBV2	TRBJ2-1	CASSEGPGNEQFF	TGTGCCAGCAGTGAAGGGCCGGGTAACGAGCAGTTCTTC
.	TRBV4-2	TRBJ2-4	CASSQDWGAKNIQYF	TGTGCCAGCAGCCAAGATTGGGGTGCCAAAAACATTCAGTACTTC
TRBD2	TRBV30	TRBJ2-3	CAWTPGLASTDTQYF	TGTGCCTGGACCCCGGGACTAGCCAGCACAGATACGCAGTATTTT
.	TRBV11-2	TRBJ1-2	CASSLVAENANYGYTF	TGTGCCAGCAGTCTTGTAGCAGAAAACGCTAACTATGGCTACACCTTC